This T cell receptor (beta chain) was documented in a study of T cells in Graves' hyperthyroidism and ophthalmopathy. The study excluded patients with uncontrolled infection, other autoimmune disease, pregnancy or lactation. The TCR beta CDR3 regions underwent amplification using RNA transcripts as the source. TCR CDR3 regions were first amplified by RT-PCR with HTBI primers. One entry per CDR3 protein, called by TCRdb with MiXCR from the multiplex PCR reads. The data contain 350,000 to 400,000 distinct CDR3 sequences, roughly 13% of them singletons. This clonotype came up many times. Per the germline V gene, CDR1 is SGHNT and CDR2 is YENEEA. Trimming left V 0 bases short and J 6 bases short, with 12 bases between. The CDR3 is 14 amino acids.

The sequenced sample consisted of blood. The chain recombines TRBV11-3 with TRBJ2-7; D is unresolved. The clonotype comes from a woman aged 60 to 75 with Graves' hyperthyroidism. The CDR3 DNA reads TGTGCCAGCAGCTTAGATCTGGGCTCTCCCGAGCAGTACTTC. It yields the protein CASSLDLGSPEQYF.